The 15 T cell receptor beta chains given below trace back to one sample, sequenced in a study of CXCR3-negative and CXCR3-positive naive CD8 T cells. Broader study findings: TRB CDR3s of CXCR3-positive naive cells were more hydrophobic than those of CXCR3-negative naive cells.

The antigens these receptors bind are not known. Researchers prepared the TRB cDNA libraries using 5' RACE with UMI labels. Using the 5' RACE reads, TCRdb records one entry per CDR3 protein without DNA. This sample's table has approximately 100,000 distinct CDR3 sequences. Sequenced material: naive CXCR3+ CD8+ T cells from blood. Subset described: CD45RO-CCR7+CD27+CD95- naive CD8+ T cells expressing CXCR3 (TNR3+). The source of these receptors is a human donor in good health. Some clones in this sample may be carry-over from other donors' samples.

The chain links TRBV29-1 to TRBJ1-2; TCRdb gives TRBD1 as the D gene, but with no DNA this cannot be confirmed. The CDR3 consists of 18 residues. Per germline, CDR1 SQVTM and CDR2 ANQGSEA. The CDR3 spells CSVVGPPRQGYSNYGYTF.

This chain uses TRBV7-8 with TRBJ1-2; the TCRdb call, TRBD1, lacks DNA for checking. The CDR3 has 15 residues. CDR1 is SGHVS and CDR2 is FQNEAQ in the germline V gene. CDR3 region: CASGGHNEANYGYTF.

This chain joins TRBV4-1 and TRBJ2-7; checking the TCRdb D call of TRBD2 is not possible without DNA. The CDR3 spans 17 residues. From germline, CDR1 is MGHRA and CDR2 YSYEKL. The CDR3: CASSQVTSGGRSYEQYF.

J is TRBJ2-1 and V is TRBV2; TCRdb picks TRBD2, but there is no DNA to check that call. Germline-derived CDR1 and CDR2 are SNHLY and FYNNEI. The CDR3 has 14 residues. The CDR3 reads CASKLAGGRSEQFF.

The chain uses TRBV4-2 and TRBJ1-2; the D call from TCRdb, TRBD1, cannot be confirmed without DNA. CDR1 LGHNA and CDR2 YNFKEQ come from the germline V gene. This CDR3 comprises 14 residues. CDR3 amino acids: CASSQGAGVYGYTF.

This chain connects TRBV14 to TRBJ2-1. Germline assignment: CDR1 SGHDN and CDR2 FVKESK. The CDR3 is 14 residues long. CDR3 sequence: CASSHLTLDNEQFF.

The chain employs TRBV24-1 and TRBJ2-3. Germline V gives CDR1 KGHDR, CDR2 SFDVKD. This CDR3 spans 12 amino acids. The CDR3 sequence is CATSGDPDTQYF.

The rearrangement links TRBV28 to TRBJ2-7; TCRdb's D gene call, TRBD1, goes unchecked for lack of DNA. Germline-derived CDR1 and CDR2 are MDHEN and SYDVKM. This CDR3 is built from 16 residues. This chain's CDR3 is CASSCKRDRGIDEQYF. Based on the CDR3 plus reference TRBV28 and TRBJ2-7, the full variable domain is DVKVTQSSRYLVKRTGEKVFLECVQDMDHENMFWYRQDPGLGLRLIYFSYDVKMKEKGDIPEGYSVSREKKERFSLILESASTNQTSMYLCASSCKRDRGIDEQYFGPGTRLTVT.

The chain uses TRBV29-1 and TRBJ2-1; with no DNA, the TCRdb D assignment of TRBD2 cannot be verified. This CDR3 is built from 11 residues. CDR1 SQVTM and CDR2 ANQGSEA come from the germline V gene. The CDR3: CSVAVGNEQFF.

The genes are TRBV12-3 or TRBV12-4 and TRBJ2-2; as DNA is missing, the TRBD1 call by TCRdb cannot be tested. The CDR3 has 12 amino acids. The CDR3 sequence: CASSWGNGELFF.

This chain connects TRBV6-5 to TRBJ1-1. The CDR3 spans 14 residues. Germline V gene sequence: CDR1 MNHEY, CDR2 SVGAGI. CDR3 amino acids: CASSYSRGSTEAFF.

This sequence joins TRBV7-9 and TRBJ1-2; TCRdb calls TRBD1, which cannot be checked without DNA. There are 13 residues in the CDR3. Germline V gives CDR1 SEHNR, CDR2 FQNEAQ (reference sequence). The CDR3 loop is CASSHGTNYGYTF.

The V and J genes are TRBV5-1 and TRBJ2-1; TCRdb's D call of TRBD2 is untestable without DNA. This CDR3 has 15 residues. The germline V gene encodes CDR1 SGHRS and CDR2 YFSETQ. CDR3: CASSATSGGPPEQFF.

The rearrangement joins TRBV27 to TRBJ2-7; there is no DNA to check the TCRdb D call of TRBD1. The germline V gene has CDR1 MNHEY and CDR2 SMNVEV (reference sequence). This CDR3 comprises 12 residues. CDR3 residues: CASGQRSYEQYF.

This chain's CDR3 is CASSYSIASSYNEQFF. The V and J genes are TRBV6-5 and TRBJ2-1. The V gene's germline CDR1 is MNHEY and CDR2 SVGAGI. The CDR3 length is 16 residues.